The 18 T cell receptor beta chains reported below all come from one sample, sequenced in a study of Ad26.COV2.S vaccination and SARS-CoV-2 variants. Assay used: immunoSEQ multiplex PCR; TCRdb lists only in-frame clones, some missing. The data contain roughly 410,000 clones, about 80% of them seen just once; the ten biggest clones take up 7% to 9.5%. Treatment described: about 20 received Ad26.COV2.S at low or high dose, single or two shots; about 5 received placebo; per-sample allocation not given. The investigators took samples on day 63 after the first vaccine or placebo injection. Sample: peripheral blood, taken in a trial of Ad26.COV2.S vaccine versus placebo. These receptors all stem from a person between 18 and 59 years old who received the Ad26.COV2.S COVID-19 vaccine or a placebo.

This clone appeared many times. The chain carries TRBV6-2 or TRBV6-3 and TRBJ2-2; D not resolved. There are 13 residues in the CDR3. V was pared by 2 bases and J by 3 bases, with 4 bases between. Germline V gene lookup returns CDR1 MNHEY and CDR2 SVGEGT. The CDR3 is CASSYRDTGELFF. CDR3 DNA: TGTGCCAGCAGTTACAGGGACACCGGGGAGCTGTTTTTT.

This rearrangement joins TRBV11-2 to TRBJ2-1; 10 bases are a match to TRBD2. V shed 5 bases, J shed 3 bases, and the junction held 10 bases outside the gene matches. The germline CDR1 and CDR2 sequences are SGHAT and FQNNGV. This CDR3 is built from 17 residues. Written as DNA, the CDR3 is TGTGCCAGCAGCGGGGGGCTAGCGGGAGTCTACTACAATGAGCAGTTCTTC. Encoded protein: CASSGGLAGVYYNEQFF. Looking up the rest from reference TRBV11-2 and TRBJ2-1 gives the full variable domain: EAGVAQSPRYKIIEKRQSVAFWCNPISGHATLYWYQQILGQGPKLLIQFQNNGVVDDSQLPKDRFSAERLKGVDSTLKIQPAKLEDSAVYLCASSGGLAGVYYNEQFFGPGTRLTVL.

The J gene is TRBJ2-3, the V gene TRBV7-9; 8 bases are a match to TRBD2. The length of the CDR3 is 15 residues. The V gene's germline CDR1 is SEHNR and CDR2 FQNEAQ (reference sequence). The trim removed 5 bases at V and 4 bases at J, leaving 8 bases unmatched. CDR3 DNA: TGTGCCAGCAGCGCCCGGGGGGGTGCGGCAGATACGCAGTATTTT. It codes for CASSARGGAADTQYF.

The rearrangement joins TRBV27 to TRBJ2-3, with 7 bases identical to TRBD1. J was trimmed by 4 bases and V by 2 bases; bases with no gene match: 6. The CDR3 covers 15 residues. Per germline, CDR1 MNHEY and CDR2 SMNVEV (reference sequence). The DNA of the CDR3 is TGTGCCAGCAGTTTAAGGGGGCTCTCCGCAGATACGCAGTATTTT. This translates into CASSLRGLSADTQYF.

This chain joins TRBV6-5 and TRBJ2-7, with TRBD1 matching 10 bases. The trim removed 6 bases at V and 3 bases at J, leaving 8 bases unmatched. Germline CDR1 MNHEY, CDR2 SVGAGI. The CDR3 runs 15 residues. The CDR3 here is CASSADRGGSYEQYF. The CDR3 nucleotides are TGTGCCAGCAGCGCGGACAGGGGGGGGAGCTACGAGCAGTACTTC.

The gene calls are TRBV11-2 and TRBJ1-6; D may be TRBD1 (5 bases). CDR3 size: 15 residues. Per the germline V gene, CDR1 is SGHAT and CDR2 is FQNNGV. Trimming left V 4 bases short and J 7 bases short, with 14 bases between. In nucleotides, the CDR3 is TGTGCCAGCAGCTCAAACAGGCGGCTGAATTCACCCCTCCACTTT. Encoded protein: CASSSNRRLNSPLHF.

As concerns this clone: The sample has other DNA sequences that encode this CDR3 too. V gene TRBV11-3 combines with J gene TRBJ1-1; no clear D gene. This CDR3 spans 11 amino acids. Deletions cut 4 bases from V and 3 bases from J, with 3 bases between. Germline-derived CDR1 and CDR2 are SGHNT and YENEEA. The CDR3 spells CASSSYTEAFF. The CDR3 bases are TGTGCCAGCAGCTCGTACACTGAAGCTTTCTTT.

The J gene is TRBJ1-4, the V gene TRBV12-5; D not resolved. The V gene lost 2 bases and the J gene lost 6 bases, with 13 bases spanning the gap. From germline, CDR1 is LGHNT and CDR2 FRNRAP. The CDR3 is made up of 15 amino acids. This CDR3 reads CASGLLGRADEKLFF. CDR3 coding DNA: TGTGCTAGTGGTTTGTTAGGTAGGGCGGATGAAAAACTGTTTTTT. Using reference TRBV12-5 and TRBJ1-4 for the parts outside the CDR3, the full variable domain is DARVTQTPRHKVTEMGQEVTMRCQPILGHNTVFWYRQTMMQGLELLAYFRNRAPLDDSGMPKDRFSAEMPDATLATLKIQPSEPRDSAVYFCASGLLGRADEKLFFGSGTQLSVL.

The chain joins TRBV6-4 to TRBJ1-5, with TRBD1 as a possible D gene (6 bases). This CDR3 contains 16 residues. Deletions cut 5 bases from V and 2 bases from J, with 16 bases between. From germline, CDR1 is MRHNA and CDR2 SNTAGT. CDR3 amino acids: CASSSSGGAGNQPQHF. The CDR3 nucleotides read TGTGCCAGCAGTTCTTCTGGGGGCGCGGGCAATCAGCCCCAGCATTTT.

This rearrangement joins TRBV5-1 to TRBJ2-7; D tentatively reads TRBD1 or TRBD2 (5 bases each). Between the trimmed V and J ends, which lost 0 bases and 0 bases, there was a span of 13 bases. Germline V gene sequence: CDR1 SGHRS, CDR2 YFSETQ. CDR3 length: 16 amino acids. The CDR3 DNA reads TGCGCCAGCAGCTTGGGGGCAGGGACGGTCTCCTACGAGCAGTACTTC. Protein: CASSLGAGTVSYEQYF.

This clone was detected only a few times. The chain uses TRBV12-3 or TRBV12-4 and TRBJ1-5; D not certain. Trimming took off 6 bases at V and 7 bases at J, with 13 bases between the two ends. The CDR3 length is 13 residues. The DNA of the CDR3 is TGTGCCAGCAGGGGGTCTTACGGGCAGCCCCAGCATTTT. It is translated as CASRGSYGQPQHF.

This clone was seen just once. The rearrangement uses TRBV18 and TRBJ2-1, with 10 positions matching TRBD1. J lost 8 bases, V lost 6 bases, and 10 bases had no gene match. This CDR3 is 15 amino acids long. CDR1 and CDR2 from the germline V gene are KGHSH and LQKENI. The CDR3 coding sequence is TGTGCCAGCTCGCCGACAGGGGGCGCTTACGATGAGCAGTTCTTC. Translating gives CASSPTGGAYDEQFF.

This chain connects TRBV5-6 to TRBJ2-2; maybe TRBD1 (5 bases). Trimming took off 6 bases at V and 3 bases at J, with 18 bases between the two ends. Germline loops: CDR1 SGHDT, CDR2 YYEEEE. CDR3 length: 16 residues. As DNA, the CDR3 is TGTGCCAGCACCCTGAAGGGGCGAAGGCACACCGGGGAGCTGTTTTTT. This gives the protein CASTLKGRRHTGELFF. The full variable domain, in which reference TRBV5-6 and TRBJ2-2 provide the parts outside the CDR3, is DAGVTQSPTHLIKTRGQQVTLRCSPKSGHDTVSWYQQALGQGPQFIFQYYEEEERQRGNFPDRFSGHQFPNYSSELNVNALLLGDSALYLCASTLKGRRHTGELFFGEGSRLTVL.

The chain recombines TRBV19 with TRBJ2-3, with D possibly TRBD1 on 5 matching bases. Germline V gives CDR1 LNHDA, CDR2 SQIVND (reference sequence). Trimming removed 0 bases from V and 4 bases from J, with 14 bases in between. This CDR3 contains 16 residues. CDR3 DNA sequence: TGTGCCAGTAGTATAGATCCCGGTAGGGGCCCAGATACGCAGTATTTT. Its protein is CASSIDPGRGPDTQYF.

The chain uses TRBV5-1 and TRBJ2-1; D gene unclear. In germline, CDR1 is SGHRS, CDR2 YFSETQ. V was clipped by 2 bases and J by 3 bases, with 6 bases between them. The CDR3 extends over 13 amino acids. CDR3 in DNA: TGCGCCAGCAGCTTCATCGGCTACAATGAGCAGTTCTTC. Protein sequence: CASSFIGYNEQFF.

This rearrangement joins TRBV28 to TRBJ1-1; D gene ambiguous. The CDR3 runs 14 residues. Germline-derived CDR1 and CDR2 are MDHEN and SYDVKM. Trimming removed 1 base at V and 5 bases at J, with 11 bases between. The CDR3 loop is CASSLSWTGTEAFF. The CDR3 DNA sequence: TGTGCCAGCAGTTTATCATGGACGGGAACTGAAGCTTTCTTT.

J is TRBJ2-7 and V is TRBV7-2; TRBD2 matches 9 bases. The V and J ends lost 1 base and 3 bases, in that order; junction bases with no gene match: 7. The CDR3 loop spans 16 amino acids. Germline assignment: CDR1 SGHTA and CDR2 FQGNSA. DNA for the CDR3: TGTGCCAGCAGCTTAGTAGCGGGGGCCCGTGGCTACGAGCAGTACTTC. This sequence encodes CASSLVAGARGYEQYF.

The chain carries TRBV4-1 and TRBJ2-1, with TRBD2 identical over 11 bases. This CDR3 spans 16 amino acids. The germline V gene has CDR1 MGHRA and CDR2 YSYEKL. With 0 bases clipped from V and 6 bases from J, the junction kept 4 bases outside the gene matches. The CDR3 here is CASSQEGLAAGNEQFF. The CDR3 coding sequence is TGCGCCAGCAGCCAAGAGGGACTAGCGGCTGGCAATGAGCAGTTCTTC.